The 17 T cell receptor beta chains listed next were all sequenced from one sample in a study of cytomegalovirus exposure and HLA in healthy donors. PCR employed 60 Vbeta and 13 Jbeta primers. Sequencing used immunoSEQ multiplex PCR; TCRdb keeps in-frame clones, though not all of them. The sample holds around 200,000 clones; around 75% are singletons and the top ten take less than 4%. The sample taken for sequencing was PBMCs. The receptors were sampled from a woman under 40 in good health and CMV-seropositive.

The chain employs TRBV28 and TRBJ1-5, with D tentatively TRBD1 (6 bases). This CDR3 contains 15 residues. V was trimmed by 6 bases and J by 2 bases, leaving 14 bases between them. Germline V gives CDR1 MDHEN, CDR2 SYDVKM. The CDR3 region has the DNA TGTGCCAGCAGGCGAGGTAACAGGGGCAATCAGCCCCAGCATTTT. It translates to CASRRGNRGNQPQHF.

The chain couples TRBV5-1 to TRBJ2-7, with 8 positions matching TRBD1. Germline-derived CDR1 and CDR2 are SGHRS and YFSETQ. V trimming: 4 bases; J trimming: 7 bases; junction bases outside the gene matches: 10. The CDR3 covers 14 residues. CDR3 sequence: CASSTHGQGEEQYF. The CDR3 DNA sequence: TGCGCCAGCAGCACTCACGGACAGGGAGAAGAGCAGTACTTC.

The rearrangement joins TRBV5-3 to TRBJ1-2, with D possibly matching TRBD1 (6 bases). TRBV5-3 is flagged as an ORF with uncertain function. The CDR3 is 14 residues long. V dropped 4 bases and J dropped 14 bases, with 24 bases sitting between them. CDR3 region: CARSVRGSGDSITF. The CDR3 DNA reads TGTGCCAGAAGCGTGAGGGGTTCAGGGGATTCTATAACCTTC.

This chain joins TRBV29-1 and TRBJ2-1, with 8 bases matching TRBD2. The ends lost 5 bases at V and 7 bases at J; junction bases unmatched: 7. Per the germline V gene, CDR1 is SQVTM and CDR2 is ANQGSEA. The CDR3 has 13 amino acids. As DNA, the CDR3 is TGCAGCGTTCAGGCGGGAGGAGGGAATGAGCAGTTCTTC. This translates into CSVQAGGGNEQFF.

The V gene is TRBV6-1, the J gene TRBJ1-1; a weak D match, TRBD1 (6 bases). The CDR3 has 12 amino acids. CDR1 is MNHNS and CDR2 is SASEGT in the germline V gene. The V end was cut by 5 bases, the J end by 4 bases, with 8 bases between. The DNA for the CDR3 is TGTGCCAGCAGTTTACAGGGCACTGAAGCTTTCTTT. It yields the protein CASSLQGTEAFF.

The rearrangement joins TRBV28 to TRBJ1-2, with TRBD1 as a possible D gene (6 bases). There are 15 residues in the CDR3. Germline values: CDR1 MDHEN, CDR2 SYDVKM. The V gene lost 5 bases and the J gene lost 0 bases, with 13 bases spanning the gap. CDR3 in DNA: TGTGCCAGCAGTACGGACAGCCTCCCTAACTATGGCTACACCTTC. Its protein is CASSTDSLPNYGYTF.

The rearrangement links TRBV28 to TRBJ2-7; 9 bases agree with TRBD1. Per germline, CDR1 MDHEN and CDR2 SYDVKM. V trimming: 5 bases; J trimming: 2 bases; junction bases outside the gene matches: 7. The CDR3 covers 15 residues. For the CDR3, the DNA is TGTGCCAGCAGTGTAGGGACAGGGACTCCCTACGAGCAGTACTTC. This sequence encodes CASSVGTGTPYEQYF.

The rearrangement joins TRBV27 to TRBJ2-5, with a weak D call TRBD1 (6 bases). The last part of the DNA fits TRBJ2-7 better; the J call may be wrong. In germline, CDR1 is MNHEY, CDR2 SMNVEV (reference sequence). The CDR3 has 13 amino acids. CDR3 DNA: TGTGCCACCTCCAACAGGGTTACCTACGAGCAGTACTTC. Translated, it gives CATSNRVTYEQYF.

The chain couples TRBV2 to TRBJ1-2; D remains ambiguous. CDR3 length: 13 residues. Germline values: CDR1 SNHLY, CDR2 FYNNEI. V was pared by 6 bases and J by 8 bases, with 16 bases between. The CDR3 here is CASSPWFGLGYTF. For the CDR3, the DNA is TGTGCCAGCAGCCCGTGGTTCGGGTTGGGCTACACCTTC.

The chain is built from TRBV28 and TRBJ2-1, with a weak D call TRBD2 (5 bases). Trimming cost V 6 bases and J 8 bases, with 11 bases left between them. The CDR3 extends over 12 amino acids. The germline V gene encodes CDR1 MDHEN and CDR2 SYDVKM. The CDR3 spells CASRDTRDEQFF. The CDR3 DNA is TGTGCCAGCAGAGACACTAGGGATGAGCAGTTCTTC.

The V and J genes are TRBV13 and TRBJ2-3, with 8 bases that match TRBD2. This CDR3 has 14 amino acids. With 4 bases clipped from V and 7 bases from J, the junction kept 7 bases outside the gene matches. Germline CDR1 PRHDT, CDR2 FYEKMQ (reference sequence). This CDR3 is CASSSQRESYTQYF. The CDR3 nucleotides read TGTGCCAGCAGCTCCCAGCGGGAGTCATATACGCAGTATTTT.

This rearrangement joins TRBV5-4 to TRBJ2-2; TRBD1 matches at 7 bases. V shed 5 bases, J shed 2 bases, and the junction held 3 bases outside the gene matches. This CDR3 has 14 amino acids. Germline loops: CDR1 SGHNT, CDR2 YYREEE (reference sequence). The CDR3 coding sequence is TGTGCCAGCAGACGACAGGGAAACACCGGGGAGCTGTTTTTT. Protein: CASRRQGNTGELFF.

This clone showed up just a few times. This sequence joins TRBV2 and TRBJ2-2, with D possibly being TRBD2 (6 bases). The CDR3 is 15 amino acids. Trimming left V 6 bases short and J 3 bases short, with 14 bases between. Germline V CDR1 and CDR2: SNHLY, FYNNEI. CDR3 region: CASRANGRDTGELFF. DNA for the CDR3: TGTGCCAGCAGGGCGAACGGGAGAGACACCGGGGAGCTGTTTTTT.

The J gene is TRBJ2-7, the V gene TRBV28, with 7 positions matching TRBD2. CDR1 is MDHEN and CDR2 is SYDVKM in the germline V gene. J gave up 3 bases and V 4 bases, and 6 bases lay outside the gene matches. The CDR3 extends over 14 amino acids. CDR3 residues: CASSWAGAVYEQYF. CDR3 DNA sequence: TGTGCCAGCAGTTGGGCGGGAGCGGTCTACGAGCAGTACTTC.

The chain employs TRBV4-1 and TRBJ2-4; weak D call: TRBD2 (6 bases). Germline V gene data show CDR1 as MGHRA and CDR2 as YSYEKL. V lost 1 base, J lost 5 bases, and 15 bases lay in between. CDR3 length: 16 amino acids. The CDR3 DNA reads as TGCGCCAGCAGCCAAGCGGCAGGGAGGCGGGAAAACATTCAGTACTTC. Protein sequence: CASSQAAGRRENIQYF.

The chain joins TRBV19 to TRBJ2-2, with 12 positions matching TRBD2. Germline loops: CDR1 LNHDA, CDR2 SQIVND (reference sequence). The trim removed 8 bases at V and 4 bases at J, leaving 2 bases unmatched. The CDR3 is 14 residues long. The CDR3 region has the DNA TGTGCCAGTCAACTAGCGGGAGGCACCGGGGAGCTGTTTTTT. Encoded protein: CASQLAGGTGELFF.

This clone has more than one count but fewer than ten. The V gene is TRBV27, the J gene TRBJ2-7, with TRBD1 matching 10 bases. The length of the CDR3 is 15 residues. Germline V gene lookup returns CDR1 MNHEY and CDR2 SMNVEV (reference sequence). V shed 0 bases and J 2 bases; nucleotides not matched to a gene: 1. This chain's CDR3 is CASSLSGQGAYEQYF. The CDR3 DNA is TGTGCCAGCAGTTTATCAGGACAGGGGGCCTACGAGCAGTACTTC.